This T cell receptor (beta chain) emerged from a study of blood T cell repertoires in COVID-19 (dated by TCRdb to 2020 to 2022). Regarding the complete study: Samples from collaborators originated in the United States, Italy and Spain and spanned both the acute and convalescent phases of COVID-19. A de-identified subject ID, COVID-19 status, age in years and sex were almost always included in the sample metadata. Where HLA class I and class II types were available, the types were taken from metadata supplied by the sample provider, not from assay-based typing. Samples were obtained from the ongoing ImmuneRACE study (first 160 participants) and from approximately 1,200 subjects provided by 6 global collaborators. The prospective study material was composed of cDNA or gDNA derived from T cells, B-cell-depleted T cells, or PBMCs. The dataset comprised deeply sampled blood TCRbeta repertoires from subjects exposed to, actively infected with, or recovered from COVID-19. The repertoires were released in a freely available public database intended as a resource for research on the immune response to SARS-CoV-2.

TCRbeta CDR3 regions were amplified from genomic DNA using the immunoSEQ Assay, a bias-controlled multiplex PCR. In the source study's methods: The number of nucleated cells in each sample was estimated by amplification of reference gene primers within the assay. To quantify the absolute abundance of each unique TCRbeta CDR3 rearrangement, sequence reads were collapsed and filtered. Productive Simpson clonality was computed per sample as the square root of Simpson's diversity index over productive rearrangements. The source is immuneACCESS, and TCRdb retained only in-frame sequences with V and J called. Part of the clones is not carried over; for the studies checked, unresolved V genes explain less than half of this, and the remainder is unexplained. The V and J calls and clone size were taken over from that table, and D and trimming were inferred from the DNA. This sample is represented by 60,000 to 70,000 clones; approximately 79% of them were singletons. 5% to 8% of the sample lies in the top ten.

Whole blood was collected in K2EDTA tubes by collaborating institutions according to the institutions' own protocols. For TCRbeta analysis, collaborator samples were shipped as frozen whole blood, as isolated PBMCs, or as DNA extracted from either sample type. The full study reports these points: The quantity of clinical and demographic metadata differed by source and by participant and was supplied without curation.

The CDR3 measures 21 amino acids from cysteine to phenylalanine. Just CDR3 DNA is preserved here, 63 bases in frame from base 1. On this clone: Its target antigen remains unknown. No clone much larger than this one lies a single base away; base qualities are absent.

The source material was peripheral blood. This TCR derives from a man between 60 and 75 years old with acute or convalescent COVID-19. In this chain, TRBV21-1 is recombined with TRBJ2-7; the listed D gene, TRBD1, was not tested against the DNA. TRBV21-1 is a recognized pseudogene. The DNA sequence follows: TGTGCCAGCAGCAAAAGTAGGGGACAGGGGGCCGGTAGCGGGGTTCCCTACGAGCAGTACTTC. This translates into CASSKSRGQGAGSGVPYEQYF.